One and the same sample provided the 5 T cell receptor beta chains below, sequenced in a study of blood T cell repertoires in COVID-19. Here immunoSEQ multiplex PCR was the method, and the copy in TCRdb shows in-frame clones only, minus some. In the table there are some 46,000 clones, around 83% of which are singletons. The sequencing sample was made of peripheral blood. The receptors originated from a man in his sixties with active COVID-19.

This clone was recorded only once. The V and J genes are TRBV28 and TRBJ1-4; tentative D call: TRBD1 (6 bases). Germline CDR1 is MDHEN and CDR2 is SYDVKM. Trimming shortened V by 3 bases and J by 1 base, and 12 bases separated the two germline ends. There are 16 residues in the CDR3. The chain's CDR3 is CASSLGAQETNEKLFF. As DNA, the CDR3 is TGTGCCAGCAGTTTGGGGGCTCAGGAAACTAATGAAAAACTGTTTTTT.

This chain links TRBV30 with TRBJ1-5; tentatively, D is TRBD1 (6 bases). CDR1 and CDR2 from the germline V gene are GTSNPN and SVGIG (reference sequence). V lost 0 bases, J lost 10 bases, and 10 bases lay in between. The CDR3 consists of 12 residues. DNA of the CDR3: TGTGCCTGGAGTGTACGGGGGGCCCCCCAGCATTTT. This codes for CAWSVRGAPQHF. Full variable domain (remainder filled in from reference TRBV30 and TRBJ1-5): SQTIHQWPATLVQPVGSPLSLECTVEGTSNPNLYWYRQAAGRGLQLLFYSVGIGQISSEVPQNLSASRPQDRQFILSSKKLLLSDSGFYLCAWSVRGAPQHFGDGTRLSIL.

The chain links TRBV30 to TRBJ2-7; weak D call: TRBD2 (5 bases). Germline CDR1 GTSNPN, CDR2 SVGIG (reference sequence). The CDR3 sequence is 15 residues long. With 2 bases removed from V and 4 bases from J, the gap between germline ends came to 18 bases. Written as DNA, the CDR3 is TGTGCCTGGAGTCGAGCGGCCCAGCCGAGATACGAGCAGTACTTC. It yields the protein CAWSRAAQPRYEQYF.

This chain uses TRBV9 with TRBJ2-7; no definite D call. Trimming took off 2 bases at V and 2 bases at J, with 8 bases between the two ends. This CDR3 is 13 amino acids long. Germline V lookup: CDR1 SGDLS, CDR2 YYNGEE. CDR3 region: CASSVYPAYEQYF. The CDR3 nucleotides are TGTGCCAGCAGCGTCTACCCCGCCTACGAGCAGTACTTC.

This sequence joins TRBV5-1 and TRBJ2-7; D is unclear. Trimming pared 0 bases from V and 0 bases from J, leaving 10 bases between. The germline CDR1 and CDR2 sequences are SGHRS and YFSETQ. The CDR3 has 15 residues. The CDR3 here is CASSLDERSSYEQYF. CDR3 sequence (DNA): TGCGCCAGCAGCTTGGATGAGCGAAGCTCCTACGAGCAGTACTTC.